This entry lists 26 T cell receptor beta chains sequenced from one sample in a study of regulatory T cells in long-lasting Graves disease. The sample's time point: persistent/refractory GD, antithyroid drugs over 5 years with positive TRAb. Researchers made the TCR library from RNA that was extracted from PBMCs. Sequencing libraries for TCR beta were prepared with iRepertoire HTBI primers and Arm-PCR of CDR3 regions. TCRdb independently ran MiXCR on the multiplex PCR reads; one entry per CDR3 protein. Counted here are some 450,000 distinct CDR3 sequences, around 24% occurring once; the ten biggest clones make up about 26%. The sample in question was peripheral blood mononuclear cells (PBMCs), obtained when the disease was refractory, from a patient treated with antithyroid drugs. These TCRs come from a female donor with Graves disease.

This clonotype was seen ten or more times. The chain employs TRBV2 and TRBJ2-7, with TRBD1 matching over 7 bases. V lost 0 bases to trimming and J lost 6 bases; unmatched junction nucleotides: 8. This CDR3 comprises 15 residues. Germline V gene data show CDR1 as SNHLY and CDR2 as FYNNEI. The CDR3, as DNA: TGTGCCAGCAGTGAAGCAAGGGGGCTAGTTCGCGAGCAGTACTTC. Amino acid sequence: CASSEARGLVREQYF.

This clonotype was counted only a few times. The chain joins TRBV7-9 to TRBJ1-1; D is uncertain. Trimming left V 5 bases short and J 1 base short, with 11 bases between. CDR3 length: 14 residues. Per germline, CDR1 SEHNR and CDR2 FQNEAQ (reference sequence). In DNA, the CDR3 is TGTGCCAGCAGCCCTGCAGTGAAGAACACTGAAGCTTTCTTT. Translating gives CASSPAVKNTEAFF. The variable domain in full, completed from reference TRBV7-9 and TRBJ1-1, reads DTGVSQNPRHKITKRGQNVTFRCDPISEHNRLYWYRQTLGQGPEFLTYFQNEAQLEKSRLLSDRFSAERPKGSFSTLEIQRTEQGDSAMYLCASSPAVKNTEAFFGQGTRLTVV.

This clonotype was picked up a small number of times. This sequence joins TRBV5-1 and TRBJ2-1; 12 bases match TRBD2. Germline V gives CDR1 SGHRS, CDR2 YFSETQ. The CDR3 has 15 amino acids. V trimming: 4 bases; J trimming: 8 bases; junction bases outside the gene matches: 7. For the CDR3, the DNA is TGCGCCAGCAGCGAGGGACTAGCGGGTTATTATGAGCAGTTCTTC. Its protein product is CASSEGLAGYYEQFF.

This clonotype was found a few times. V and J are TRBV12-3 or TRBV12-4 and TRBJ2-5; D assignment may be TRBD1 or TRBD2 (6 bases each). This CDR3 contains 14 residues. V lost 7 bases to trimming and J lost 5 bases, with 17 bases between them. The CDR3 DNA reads TGTGCCAGCACGCAGAAGGGGGGCGGGGAGACCCAGTACTTC. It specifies CASTQKGGGETQYF.

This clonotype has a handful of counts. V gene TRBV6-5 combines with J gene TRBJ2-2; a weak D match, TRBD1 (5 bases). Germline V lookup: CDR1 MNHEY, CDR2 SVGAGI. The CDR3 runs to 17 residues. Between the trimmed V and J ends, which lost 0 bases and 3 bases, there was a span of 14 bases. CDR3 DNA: TGTGCCAGCAGTTACTCGATTACGGGCAGGGACACCGGGGAGCTGTTTTTT. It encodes CASSYSITGRDTGELFF.

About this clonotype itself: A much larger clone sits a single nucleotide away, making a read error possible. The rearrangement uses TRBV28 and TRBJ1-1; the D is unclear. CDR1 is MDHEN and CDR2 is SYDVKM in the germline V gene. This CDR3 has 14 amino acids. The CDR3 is CASSDQGWITEALF. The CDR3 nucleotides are TGTGCCAGCAGTGACCAAGGTTGGATTACTGAAGCTCTCTTT.

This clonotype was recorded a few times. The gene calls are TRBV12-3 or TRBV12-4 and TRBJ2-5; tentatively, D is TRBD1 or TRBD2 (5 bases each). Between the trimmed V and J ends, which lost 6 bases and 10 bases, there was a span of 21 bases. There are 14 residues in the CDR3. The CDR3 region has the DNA TGTGCCAGCAGCCGGGGCAGCCCCGCTAAAGTCCAGTACTTC. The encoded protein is CASSRGSPAKVQYF.

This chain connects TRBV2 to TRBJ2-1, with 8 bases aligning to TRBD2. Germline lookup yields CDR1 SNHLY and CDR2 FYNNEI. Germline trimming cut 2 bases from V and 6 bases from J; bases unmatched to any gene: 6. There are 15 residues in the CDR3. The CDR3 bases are TGTGCCAGCAGTGAATTTGCGGGAGGCGGCAATGAGCAGTTCTTC. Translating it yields CASSEFAGGGNEQFF.

CDR3 amino acids: CAWSRGDEQYF. CDR3 nucleotide sequence: TGTGCCTGGAGTCGGGGTGACGAGCAGTACTTC. The chain recombines TRBV30 with TRBJ2-7; weak D call: TRBD2 (5 bases). CDR3 length: 11 residues. V was cut by 2 bases and J by 5 bases, with 7 bases left in between. Looked up from germline, CDR1 is GTSNPN and CDR2 is SVGIG (reference sequence).

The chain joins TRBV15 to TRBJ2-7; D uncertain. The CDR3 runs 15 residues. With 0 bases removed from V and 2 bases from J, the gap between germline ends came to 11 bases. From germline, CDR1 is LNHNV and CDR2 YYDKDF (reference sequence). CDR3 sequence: CATSRDGSMPYEQYF. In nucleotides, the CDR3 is TGTGCCACCAGCAGAGACGGATCCATGCCCTACGAGCAGTACTTC.

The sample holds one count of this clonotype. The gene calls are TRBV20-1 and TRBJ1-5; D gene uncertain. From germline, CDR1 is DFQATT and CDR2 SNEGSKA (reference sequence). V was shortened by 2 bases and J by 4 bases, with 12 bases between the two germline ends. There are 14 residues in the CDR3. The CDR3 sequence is CSARPGSTNQPQHF. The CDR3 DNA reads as TGCAGTGCTAGACCGGGTTCGACGAATCAGCCCCAGCATTTT.

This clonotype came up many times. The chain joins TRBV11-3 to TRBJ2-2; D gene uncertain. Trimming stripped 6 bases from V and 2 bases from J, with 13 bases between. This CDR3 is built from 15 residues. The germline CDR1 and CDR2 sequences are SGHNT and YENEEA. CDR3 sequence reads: CASSQARSNTGELFF. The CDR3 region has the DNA TGTGCCAGCAGTCAGGCACGAAGCAACACCGGGGAGCTGTTTTTT. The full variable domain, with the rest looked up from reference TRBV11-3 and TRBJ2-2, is EAGVVQSPRYKIIEKKQPVAFWCNPISGHNTLYWYLQNLGQGPELLIRYENEEAVDDSQLPKDRFSAERLKGVDSTLKIQPAELGDSAVYLCASSQARSNTGELFFGEGSRLTVL.

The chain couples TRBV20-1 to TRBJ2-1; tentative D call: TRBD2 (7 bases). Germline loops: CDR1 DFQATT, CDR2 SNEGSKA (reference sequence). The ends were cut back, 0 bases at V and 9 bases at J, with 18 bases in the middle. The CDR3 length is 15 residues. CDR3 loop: CSARDRLRGAAEQFF. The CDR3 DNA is TGCAGTGCTAGAGACCGCCTTCGGGGGGCAGCTGAGCAGTTCTTC.

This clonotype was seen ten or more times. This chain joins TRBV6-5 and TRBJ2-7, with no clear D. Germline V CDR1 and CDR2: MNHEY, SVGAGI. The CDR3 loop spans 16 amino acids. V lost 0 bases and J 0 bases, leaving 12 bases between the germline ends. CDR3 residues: CASSYSHGVNSYEQYF. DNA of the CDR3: TGTGCCAGCAGTTACTCCCACGGCGTCAACTCCTACGAGCAGTACTTC.

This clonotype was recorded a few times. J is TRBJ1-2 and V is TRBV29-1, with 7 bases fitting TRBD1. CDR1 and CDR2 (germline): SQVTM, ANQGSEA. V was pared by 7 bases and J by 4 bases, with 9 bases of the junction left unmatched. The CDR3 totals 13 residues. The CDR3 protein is CSAPDRAGYGYTF. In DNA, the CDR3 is TGCAGCGCTCCTGACAGGGCTGGCTATGGCTACACCTTC.

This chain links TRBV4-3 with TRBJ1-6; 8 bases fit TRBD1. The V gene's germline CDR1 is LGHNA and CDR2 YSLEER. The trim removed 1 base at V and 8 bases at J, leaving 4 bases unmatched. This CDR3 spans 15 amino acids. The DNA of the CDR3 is TGCGCCAGCAGCCAAGGGACAGGGCAGGATTCACCCCTCCACTTT. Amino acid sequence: CASSQGTGQDSPLHF.

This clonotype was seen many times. CDR3 nucleotides: TGTGCCAGCAGTTTAGAGGCCGCGAGGCAGTACTTC. Its protein product is CASSLEAARQYF. This chain joins TRBV12-3 or TRBV12-4 and TRBJ2-7, with unresolved D. The ends were cut back, 1 base at V and 9 bases at J, with 10 bases in the middle. The CDR3 is 12 residues long.

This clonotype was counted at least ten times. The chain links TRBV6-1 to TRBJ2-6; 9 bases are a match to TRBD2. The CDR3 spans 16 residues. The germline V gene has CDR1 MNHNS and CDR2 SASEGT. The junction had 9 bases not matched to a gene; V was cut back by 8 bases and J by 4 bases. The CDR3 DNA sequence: TGTGCCAGCGGGTTAGCGGGAGTGTCCGGGGCCAACGTCCTGACTTTC. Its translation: CASGLAGVSGANVLTF.

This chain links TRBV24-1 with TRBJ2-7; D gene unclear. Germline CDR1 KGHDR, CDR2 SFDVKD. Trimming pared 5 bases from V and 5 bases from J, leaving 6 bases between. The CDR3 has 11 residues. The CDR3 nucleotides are TGTGCCACCAGTGCCGCGCACGAGCAGTACTTC. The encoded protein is CATSAAHEQYF.

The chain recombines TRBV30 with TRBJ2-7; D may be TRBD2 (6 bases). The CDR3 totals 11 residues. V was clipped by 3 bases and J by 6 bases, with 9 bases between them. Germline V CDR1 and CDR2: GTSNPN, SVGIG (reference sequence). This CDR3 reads CAWSGSGEQYF. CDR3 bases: TGTGCCTGGAGCGGGAGTGGCGAGCAGTACTTC.

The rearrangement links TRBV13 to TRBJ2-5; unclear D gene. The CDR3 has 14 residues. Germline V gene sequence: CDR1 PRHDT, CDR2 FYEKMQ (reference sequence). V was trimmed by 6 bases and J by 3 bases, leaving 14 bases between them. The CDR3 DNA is TGTGCCAGCAGTTACCTAGGACGAAAAGAGACCCAGTACTTC. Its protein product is CASSYLGRKETQYF.

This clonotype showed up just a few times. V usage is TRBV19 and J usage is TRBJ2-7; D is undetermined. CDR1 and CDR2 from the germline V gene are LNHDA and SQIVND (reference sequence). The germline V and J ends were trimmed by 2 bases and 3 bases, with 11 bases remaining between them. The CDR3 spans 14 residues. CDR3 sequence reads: CASSISAPGYEQYF. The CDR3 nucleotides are TGTGCCAGTAGTATATCAGCACCGGGCTACGAGCAGTACTTC.

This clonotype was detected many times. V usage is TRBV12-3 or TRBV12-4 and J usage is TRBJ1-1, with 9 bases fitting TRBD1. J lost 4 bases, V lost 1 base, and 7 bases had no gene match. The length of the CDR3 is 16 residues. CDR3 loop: CASSLVPGQGFTEAFF. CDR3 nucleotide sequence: TGTGCCAGCAGTTTAGTTCCGGGACAGGGATTCACTGAAGCTTTCTTT.

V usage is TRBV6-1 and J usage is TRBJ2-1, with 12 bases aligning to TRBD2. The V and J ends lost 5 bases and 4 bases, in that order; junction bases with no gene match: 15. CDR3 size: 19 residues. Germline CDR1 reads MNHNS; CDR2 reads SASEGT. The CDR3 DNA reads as TGTGCCAGCAGTCGTCCGTTAAGGACTAGCGGGATTTCATACAATGAGCAGTTCTTC. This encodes CASSRPLRTSGISYNEQFF.

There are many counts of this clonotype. The DNA for the CDR3 is TGTGCCACCAGCAGAAAGACAGGGTACACTGAAGCTTTCTTT. It yields the protein CATSRKTGYTEAFF. This chain uses TRBV15 with TRBJ1-1; 7 bases map to TRBD1. With 2 bases clipped from V and 3 bases from J, the junction kept 3 bases outside the gene matches. In germline, CDR1 is LNHNV, CDR2 YYDKDF (reference sequence). This CDR3 is built from 14 residues.

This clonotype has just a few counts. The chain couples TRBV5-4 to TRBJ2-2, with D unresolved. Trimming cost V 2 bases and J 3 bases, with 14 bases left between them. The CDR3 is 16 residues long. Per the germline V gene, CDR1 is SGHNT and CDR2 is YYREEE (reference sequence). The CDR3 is CASSLEVFSDTGELFF. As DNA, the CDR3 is TGTGCCAGCAGCTTAGAGGTATTTTCGGACACCGGGGAGCTGTTTTTT.